This T cell receptor beta chain comes out of a study of tumor T cells in aggressive B-cell lymphoma. With V trimmed by 4 bases and J by 1 base, 6 bases remained unmatched. Per germline, CDR1 KGHSH and CDR2 LQKENI. The CDR3 is 17 residues long. Sequencing used immunoSEQ multiplex PCR; TCRdb keeps in-frame clones, though not all of them. The sample records approximately 7,900 clones, approximately 80% being singletons. The clonotype originates from an adult with diffuse large B cell lymphoma. The chain links TRBV18 to TRBJ2-2; 10 bases line up with TRBD1. The sample comprised tumor tissue. DNA of the CDR3: TGTGCCAGCTCACGGGGGACAGGGGTCCTGAACACCGGGGAGCTGTTTTTT. It is translated as CASSRGTGVLNTGELFF.